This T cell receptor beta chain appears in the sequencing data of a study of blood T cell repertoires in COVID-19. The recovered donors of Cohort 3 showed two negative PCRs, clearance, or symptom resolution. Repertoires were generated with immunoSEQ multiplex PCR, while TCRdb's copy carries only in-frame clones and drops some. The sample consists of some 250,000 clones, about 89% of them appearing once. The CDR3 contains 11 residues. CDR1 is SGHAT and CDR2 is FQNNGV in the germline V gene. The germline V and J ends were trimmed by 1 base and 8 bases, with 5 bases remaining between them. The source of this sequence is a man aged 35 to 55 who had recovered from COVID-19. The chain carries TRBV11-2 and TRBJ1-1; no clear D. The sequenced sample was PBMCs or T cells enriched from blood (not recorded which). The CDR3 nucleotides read TGTGCCAGCAGCTTAGCTCCGGAAGCTTTCTTT. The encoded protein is CASSLAPEAFF.